What follows are 2 T cell receptor beta chains derived from one specimen sequenced in a study of identical twins. From the 5' RACE reads, TCRdb called clonotypes with MiXCR, one entry per CDR3 protein. The sample comprises roughly 1,500,000 distinct CDR3 sequences, under 35% of which are singletons, and about 0.25% rests with the top ten. Specimen: cord blood. These receptors were collected from a newborn girl in good health.

This chain uses TRBV11-2 with TRBJ2-5, with D unresolved. With 5 bases removed from V and 0 bases from J, the gap between germline ends came to 13 bases. The CDR3 has 15 amino acids. Germline lookup yields CDR1 SGHAT and CDR2 FQNNGV. The chain's CDR3 is CASSQLYYYQETQYF. CDR3 coding DNA: TGTGCCAGCAGCCAATTATACTATTACCAAGAGACCCAGTACTTC.

V usage is TRBV29-1 and J usage is TRBJ2-3; possibly TRBD1 or TRBD2 for D (5 bases each). Germline values: CDR1 SQVTM, CDR2 ANQGSEA. The CDR3 has 13 residues. V lost 1 base, J lost 1 base, and 6 bases lay in between. The CDR3 nucleotides read TGCAGCGTTGAAGGGGACGGCACAGATACGCAGTATTTT. As protein: CSVEGDGTDTQYF.